These 10 T cell receptor beta chains share one sample of origin, sequenced in a study of T-cell reconstitution after alpha-beta-depleted transplantation in children. A library of TCRbeta sequences, prepared with unique molecular identifiers, was generated. TCRdb re-called the PCR reads with MiXCR, one entry per CDR3 protein. The data contain about 610,000 distinct CDR3 sequences, over 9.5% of them singletons. Sequencing used PBMCs from the stem cell graft donor, obtained from the stem cell graft. The source is a human donor who donated a stem cell graft to a child with acute myeloid leukemia.

Ten or more counts support this clonotype. This chain connects TRBV28 to TRBJ2-7, with TRBD1 matching over 8 bases. The CDR3 contains 16 residues. Trimming removed 2 bases from V and 5 bases from J; junction bases left unmatched: 11. The germline gives CDR1 MDHEN, CDR2 SYDVKM. CDR3 amino acids: CASSLGGQGRQDEQYF. CDR3 coding DNA: TGTGCCAGCAGTTTAGGCGGACAGGGTCGTCAAGACGAGCAGTACTTC.

There are a few counts of this clonotype. The chain carries TRBV20-1 and TRBJ2-7; weak D call: TRBD1 (7 bases). CDR3 size: 14 residues. V was shortened by 5 bases and J by 0 bases, with 14 bases between the two germline ends. Per the germline V gene, CDR1 is DFQATT and CDR2 is SNEGSKA (reference sequence). CDR3 in DNA: TGCAGTGCTGTTCAGGGGGGCAACTCCTACGAGCAGTACTTC. Amino acids: CSAVQGGNSYEQYF.

This clonotype was found many times. This sequence joins TRBV5-1 and TRBJ2-7, with TRBD1 as a possible D gene (5 bases). Trimming took off 4 bases at V and 1 base at J, with 15 bases between the two ends. The CDR3 contains 15 residues. Germline V lookup: CDR1 SGHRS, CDR2 YFSETQ. CDR3 DNA: TGCGCCAGCAGCCTAGGGTTGGGGCCTTCCTACGAGCAGTACTTC. Its protein is CASSLGLGPSYEQYF.

This clonotype occurred many times. The genes are TRBV7-2 and TRBJ2-1; TRBD2 matches 10 bases. Per the germline V gene, CDR1 is SGHTA and CDR2 is FQGNSA. With V trimmed by 5 bases and J by 7 bases, 11 bases remained unmatched. This CDR3 region has 16 residues. The CDR3 region is CASSLMRLAGLNEQFF. The CDR3 DNA reads TGTGCCAGCAGCCTAATGCGACTAGCGGGTCTAAATGAGCAGTTCTTC. Based on the CDR3 plus reference TRBV7-2 and TRBJ2-1, the full variable domain is GAGVSQSPSNKVTEKGKDVELRCDPISGHTALYWYRQSLGQGLEFLIYFQGNSAPDKSGLPSDRFSAERTGGSVSTLTIQRTQQEDSAVYLCASSLMRLAGLNEQFFGPGTRLTVL.

In its sample, this clonotype was seen a few times. The V gene is TRBV6-5, the J gene TRBJ2-7, with 7 positions matching TRBD1. V trimming: 0 bases; J trimming: 4 bases; junction bases outside the gene matches: 6. The germline CDR1 and CDR2 sequences are MNHEY and SVGAGI. The CDR3 length is 15 residues. The CDR3 sequence is CASSYSGQGVYEQYF. Written as DNA, the CDR3 is TGTGCCAGCAGTTACTCGGGGCAGGGGGTATACGAGCAGTACTTC.

In its sample, this clonotype was seen many times. The V gene is TRBV20-1, the J gene TRBJ1-1; D remains ambiguous. Between the trimmed V and J ends, which lost 3 bases and 0 bases, there was a span of 8 bases. The CDR3 is made up of 13 amino acids. Germline V gives CDR1 DFQATT, CDR2 SNEGSKA (reference sequence). The CDR3 DNA reads TGCAGTGCTAGTTCGAACGTGAACACTGAAGCTTTCTTT. Translating it yields CSASSNVNTEAFF.

The sample holds many counts of this clonotype. The V and J genes are TRBV12-3 or TRBV12-4 and TRBJ2-3; TRBD2 might be the D (5 bases). The V and J ends lost 5 bases and 4 bases respectively, with 19 bases between them. The CDR3 loop spans 16 amino acids. CDR3 residues: CASSPHLISEADTQYF. The CDR3 nucleotides read TGTGCCAGCAGTCCACATCTGATTAGCGAAGCAGATACGCAGTATTTT.

The gene calls are TRBV7-2 and TRBJ2-3; 13 bases line up with TRBD2. With 3 bases clipped from V and 6 bases from J, the junction kept 9 bases outside the gene matches. This CDR3 has 17 amino acids. Germline loops: CDR1 SGHTA, CDR2 FQGNSA. The CDR3 bases are TGTGCCAGCAGCTTCGCTGGACTAGCGGGAGCCGGTGATACGCAGTATTTT. This encodes CASSFAGLAGAGDTQYF.

This rearrangement joins TRBV29-1 to TRBJ2-3; TRBD1 aligns across 7 bases. This CDR3 comprises 14 residues. V lost 6 bases, J lost 1 base, and 7 bases stayed unmatched. CDR1 and CDR2 (germline): SQVTM, ANQGSEA. The CDR3 sequence is CSVTGDGGTDTQYF. CDR3 bases: TGCAGCGTCACAGGGGATGGGGGCACAGATACGCAGTATTTT.

Notes on this clonotype: Without the conserved terminal phenylalanine or tryptophan, this CDR3 likely stems from a read error. The chain carries TRBV6-4 and TRBJ2-3, with a weak D call TRBD1 (5 bases). The CDR3 has 14 amino acids. V was trimmed by 2 bases and J by 2 bases, leaving 8 bases between them. Germline V gene data show CDR1 as MRHNA and CDR2 as SNTAGT. The CDR3 nucleotides are TGTGCCAGCAGTGACAGGGGTTTCACAGATACGCAGTATCTT. Translating gives CASSDRGFTDTQYL.